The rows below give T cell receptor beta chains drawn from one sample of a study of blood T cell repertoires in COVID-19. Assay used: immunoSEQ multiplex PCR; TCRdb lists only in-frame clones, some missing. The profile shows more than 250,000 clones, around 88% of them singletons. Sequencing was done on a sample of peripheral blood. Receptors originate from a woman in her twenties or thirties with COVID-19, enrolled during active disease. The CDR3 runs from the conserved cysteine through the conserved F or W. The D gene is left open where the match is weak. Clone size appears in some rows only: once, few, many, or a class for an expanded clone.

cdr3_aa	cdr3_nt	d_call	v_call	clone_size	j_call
CASWTGGNQPQHF	TGTGCCAGCTGGACAGGGGGGAATCAGCCCCAGCATTTT	TRBD1	TRBV19	.	TRBJ1-5
CASSLGRGYEQYF	TGTGCCAGCAGTTTAGGGCGGGGGTACGAGCAGTACTTC	TRBD2	TRBV27	.	TRBJ2-7
CASSPGTHYNEQFF	TGCGCCAGCAGCCCGGGTACTCACTACAATGAGCAGTTCTTC	.	TRBV5-1	.	TRBJ2-1
CASSLDPRYEQYF	TGTGCCAGCAGCTTAGATCCCAGGTACGAGCAGTACTTC	.	TRBV11-2	.	TRBJ2-7
CASSVVAGAAEAFF	TGTGCCAGCAGCGTAGTCGCAGGGGCCGCTGAAGCTTTCTTT	.	TRBV9	.	TRBJ1-1
CASSELEEAHGYTF	TGTGCCAGCAGTGAACTGGAAGAGGCCCATGGCTACACCTTC	.	TRBV2	.	TRBJ1-2
CASSSRGTGSSYEQYF	TGTGCCAGCAGCTCGAGGGGGACAGGGAGCTCCTACGAGCAGTACTTC	TRBD1	TRBV5-5	.	TRBJ2-7
CASSFRGLAGNTIYF	TGTGCCAGCAGCTTCAGGGGGCTAGCTGGAAACACCATATATTTT	TRBD1	TRBV7-2	.	TRBJ1-3
CASRIAGGYNEQFF	TGTGCCAGCAGGATAGCGGGGGGCTACAATGAGCAGTTCTTC	TRBD2	TRBV6-5	.	TRBJ2-1
CASSQGGRSGANVLTF	TGTGCCAGCAGCCAAGGGGGCCGCTCTGGGGCCAACGTCCTGACTTTC	TRBD1	TRBV7-6	.	TRBJ2-6
CASSLDSQGWITGELFF	TGTGCCAGCAGCTTAGACAGCCAGGGGTGGATTACCGGGGAGCTGTTTTTT	.	TRBV7-2	.	TRBJ2-2
CASTGGRNVEPQHF	TGTGCCAGCACCGGCGGCAGAAACGTGGAGCCCCAGCATTTT	.	TRBV6-5	.	TRBJ1-5
CASSQDMASGGPETQYF	TGTGCCAGCAGCCAAGATATGGCTAGCGGGGGGCCAGAGACCCAGTACTTC	TRBD2	TRBV3-1/TRBV3-2	few	TRBJ2-5
CASSQGTSGGIYEQYF	TGCGCCAGCAGCCAAGGGACTAGCGGGGGGATCTACGAGCAGTACTTC	TRBD2	TRBV4-1	.	TRBJ2-7
CASSFMTGSSYNSPLHF	TGTGCCAGCAGTTTTATGACGGGGAGCTCCTATAATTCACCCCTCCACTTT	.	TRBV27	.	TRBJ1-6